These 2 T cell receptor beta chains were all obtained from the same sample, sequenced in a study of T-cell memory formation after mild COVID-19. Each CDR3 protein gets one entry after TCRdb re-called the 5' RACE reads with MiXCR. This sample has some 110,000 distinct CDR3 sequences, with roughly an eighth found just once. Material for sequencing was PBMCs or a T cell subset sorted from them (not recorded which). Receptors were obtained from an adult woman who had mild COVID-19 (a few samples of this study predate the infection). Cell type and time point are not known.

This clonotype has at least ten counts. CDR3 DNA sequence: TGTGCCAGCAGTCCCGACGCGATGAATGAAAAACTGTTTTTT. It specifies CASSPDAMNEKLFF. This chain joins TRBV12-3 or TRBV12-4 and TRBJ1-4; D is ambiguous. This CDR3 comprises 14 residues. V lost 5 bases and J lost 5, with 12 bases in between.

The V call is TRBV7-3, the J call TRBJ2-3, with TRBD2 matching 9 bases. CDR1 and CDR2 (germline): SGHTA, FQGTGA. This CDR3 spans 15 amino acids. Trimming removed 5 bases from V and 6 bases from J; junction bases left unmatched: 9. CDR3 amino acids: CASSQVAGGLDTQYF. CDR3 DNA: TGTGCCAGCAGCCAAGTGGCGGGGGGGCTGGATACGCAGTATTTT.